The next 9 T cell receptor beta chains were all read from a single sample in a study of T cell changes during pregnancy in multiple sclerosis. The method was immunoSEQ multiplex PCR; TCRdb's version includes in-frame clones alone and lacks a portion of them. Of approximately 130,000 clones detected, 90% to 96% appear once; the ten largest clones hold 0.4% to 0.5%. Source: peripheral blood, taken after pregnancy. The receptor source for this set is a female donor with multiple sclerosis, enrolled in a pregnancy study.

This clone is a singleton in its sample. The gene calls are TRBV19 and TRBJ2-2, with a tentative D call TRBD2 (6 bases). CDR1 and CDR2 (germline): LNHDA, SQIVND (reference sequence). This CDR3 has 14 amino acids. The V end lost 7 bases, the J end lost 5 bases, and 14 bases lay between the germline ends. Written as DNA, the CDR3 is TGTGCCAGTACGGCCTTGGGAGGTACCGGGGAGCTGTTTTTT. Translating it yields CASTALGGTGELFF.

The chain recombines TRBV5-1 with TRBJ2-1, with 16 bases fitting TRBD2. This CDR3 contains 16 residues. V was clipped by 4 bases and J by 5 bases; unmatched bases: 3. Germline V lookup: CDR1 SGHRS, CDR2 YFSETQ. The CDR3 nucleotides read TGCGCCAGCAGCACGGGACTAGCGGGAGGGAACAATGAGCAGTTCTTC. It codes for CASSTGLAGGNNEQFF.

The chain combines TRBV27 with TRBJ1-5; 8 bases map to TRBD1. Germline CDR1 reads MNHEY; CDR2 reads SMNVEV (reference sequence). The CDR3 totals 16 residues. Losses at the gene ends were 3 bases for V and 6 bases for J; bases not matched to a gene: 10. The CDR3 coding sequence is TGTGCCAGCAGTTTCATAGGACAGGGAGGATTTCAGCCCCAGCATTTT. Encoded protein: CASSFIGQGGFQPQHF.

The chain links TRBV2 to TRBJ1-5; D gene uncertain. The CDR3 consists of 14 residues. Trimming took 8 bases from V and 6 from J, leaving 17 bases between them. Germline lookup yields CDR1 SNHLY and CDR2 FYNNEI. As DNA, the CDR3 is TGTGCCAGCTCCTTCGAGGGTTTCGGTCAGCCCCAGCATTTT. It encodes CASSFEGFGQPQHF. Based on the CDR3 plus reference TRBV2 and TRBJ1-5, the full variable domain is EPEVTQTPSHQVTQMGQEVILRCVPISNHLYFYWYRQILGQKVEFLVSFYNNEISEKSEIFDDQFSVERPDGSNFTLKIRSTKLEDSAMYFCASSFEGFGQPQHFGDGTRLSIL.

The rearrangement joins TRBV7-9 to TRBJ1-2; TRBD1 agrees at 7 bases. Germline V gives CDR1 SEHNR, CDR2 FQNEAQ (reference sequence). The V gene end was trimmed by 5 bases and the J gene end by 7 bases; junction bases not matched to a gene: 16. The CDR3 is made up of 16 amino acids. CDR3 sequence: CASSTDRVQSGAGYTF. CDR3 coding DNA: TGTGCCAGCAGCACAGACAGGGTTCAAAGTGGGGCTGGCTACACCTTC.

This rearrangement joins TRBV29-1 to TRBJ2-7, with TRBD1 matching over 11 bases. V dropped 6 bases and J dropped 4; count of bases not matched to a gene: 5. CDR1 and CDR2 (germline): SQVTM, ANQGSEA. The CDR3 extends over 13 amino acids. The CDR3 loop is CSVHGTGGYEQYF. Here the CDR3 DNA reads TGCAGCGTCCATGGGACAGGGGGTTACGAGCAGTACTTC.

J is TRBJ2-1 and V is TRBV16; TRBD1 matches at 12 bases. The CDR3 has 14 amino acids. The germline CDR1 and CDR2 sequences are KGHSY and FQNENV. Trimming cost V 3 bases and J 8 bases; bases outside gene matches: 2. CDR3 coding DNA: TGTGCCAGCAGCCAGGGACAGGGGGCGGATGAGCAGTTCTTC. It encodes CASSQGQGADEQFF.

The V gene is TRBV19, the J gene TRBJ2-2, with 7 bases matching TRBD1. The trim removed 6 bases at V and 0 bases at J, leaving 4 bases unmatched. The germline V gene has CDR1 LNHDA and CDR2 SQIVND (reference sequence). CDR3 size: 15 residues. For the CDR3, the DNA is TGTGCCAGTAGGTGGGACAGAGCGAACACCGGGGAGCTGTTTTTT. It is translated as CASRWDRANTGELFF.

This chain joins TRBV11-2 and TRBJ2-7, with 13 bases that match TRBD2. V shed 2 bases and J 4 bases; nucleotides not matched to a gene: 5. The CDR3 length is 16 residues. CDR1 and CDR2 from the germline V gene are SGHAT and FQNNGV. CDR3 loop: CASSLRGTSGTYEQYF. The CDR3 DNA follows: TGTGCCAGCAGCTTAAGGGGGACTAGCGGGACGTACGAGCAGTACTTC.